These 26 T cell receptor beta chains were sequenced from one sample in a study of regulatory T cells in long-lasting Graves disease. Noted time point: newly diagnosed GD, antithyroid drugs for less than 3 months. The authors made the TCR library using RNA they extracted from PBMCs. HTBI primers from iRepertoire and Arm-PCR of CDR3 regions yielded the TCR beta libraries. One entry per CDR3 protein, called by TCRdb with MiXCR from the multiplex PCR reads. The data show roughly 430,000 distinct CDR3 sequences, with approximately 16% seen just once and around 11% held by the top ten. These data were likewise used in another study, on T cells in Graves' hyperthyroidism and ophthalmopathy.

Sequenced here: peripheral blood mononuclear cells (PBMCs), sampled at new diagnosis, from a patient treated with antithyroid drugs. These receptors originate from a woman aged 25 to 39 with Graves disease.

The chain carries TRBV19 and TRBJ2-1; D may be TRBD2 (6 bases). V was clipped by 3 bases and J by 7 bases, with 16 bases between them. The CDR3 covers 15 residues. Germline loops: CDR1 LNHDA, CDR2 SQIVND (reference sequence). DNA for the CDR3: TGTGCCAGTAGTATCCCAACAACGGGAGCGAATGAGCAGTTCTTC. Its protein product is CASSIPTTGANEQFF. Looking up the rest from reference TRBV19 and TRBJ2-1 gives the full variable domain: DGGITQSPKYLFRKEGQNVTLSCEQNLNHDAMYWYRQDPGQGLRLIYYSQIVNDFQKGDIAEGYSVSREKKESFPLTVTSAQKNPTAFYLCASSIPTTGANEQFFGPGTRLTVL.

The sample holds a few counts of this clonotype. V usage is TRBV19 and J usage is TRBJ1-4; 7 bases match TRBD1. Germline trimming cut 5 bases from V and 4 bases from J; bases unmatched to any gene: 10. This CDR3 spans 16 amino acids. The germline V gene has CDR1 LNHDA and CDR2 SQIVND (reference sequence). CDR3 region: CASSPATGSGNEKLFF. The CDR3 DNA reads TGTGCCAGTAGTCCCGCGACAGGGTCGGGTAATGAAAAACTGTTTTTT. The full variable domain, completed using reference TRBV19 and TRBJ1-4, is DGGITQSPKYLFRKEGQNVTLSCEQNLNHDAMYWYRQDPGQGLRLIYYSQIVNDFQKGDIAEGYSVSREKKESFPLTVTSAQKNPTAFYLCASSPATGSGNEKLFFGSGTQLSVL.

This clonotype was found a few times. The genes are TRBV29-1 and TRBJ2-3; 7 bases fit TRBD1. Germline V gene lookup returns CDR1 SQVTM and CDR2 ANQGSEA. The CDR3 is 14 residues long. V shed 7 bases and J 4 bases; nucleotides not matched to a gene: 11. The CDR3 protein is CSALTGLAADTQYF. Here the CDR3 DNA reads TGCAGCGCATTGACAGGGTTGGCGGCAGATACGCAGTATTTT.

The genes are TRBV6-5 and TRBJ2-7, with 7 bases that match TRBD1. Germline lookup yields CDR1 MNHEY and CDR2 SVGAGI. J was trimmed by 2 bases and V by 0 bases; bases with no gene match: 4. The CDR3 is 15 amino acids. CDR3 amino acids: CASSYSGTETYEQYF. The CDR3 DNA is TGTGCCAGCAGTTACTCCGGGACAGAGACCTACGAGCAGTACTTC.

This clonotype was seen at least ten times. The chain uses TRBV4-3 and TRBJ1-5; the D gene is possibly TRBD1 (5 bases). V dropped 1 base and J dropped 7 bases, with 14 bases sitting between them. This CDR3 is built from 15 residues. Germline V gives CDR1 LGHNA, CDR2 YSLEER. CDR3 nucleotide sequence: TGCGCCAGCAGCCAAGTCGCCAGGGTGGGACAGCCCCAGCATTTT. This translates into CASSQVARVGQPQHF.

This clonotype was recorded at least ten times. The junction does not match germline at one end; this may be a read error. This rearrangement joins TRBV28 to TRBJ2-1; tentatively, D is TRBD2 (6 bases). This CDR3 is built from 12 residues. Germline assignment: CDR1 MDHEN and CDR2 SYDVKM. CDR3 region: CERGSGRNEQFF. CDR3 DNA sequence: TGCGAAAGAGGTAGCGGACGCAATGAGCAGTTCTTC.

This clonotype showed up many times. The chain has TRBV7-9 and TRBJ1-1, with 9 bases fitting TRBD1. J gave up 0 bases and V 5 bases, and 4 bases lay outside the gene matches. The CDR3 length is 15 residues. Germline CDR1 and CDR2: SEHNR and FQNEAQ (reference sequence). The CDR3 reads CASSPGQGMNTEAFF. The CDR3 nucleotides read TGTGCCAGCAGCCCAGGACAGGGGATGAACACTGAAGCTTTCTTT.

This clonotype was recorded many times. The CDR3 DNA sequence: TGTGCCAGCAGTGAAGGGGGCGCATATTTCCATGGCTACACCTTC. Its protein product is CASSEGGAYFHGYTF. V and J are TRBV6-1 and TRBJ1-2; TRBD1 might be the D (5 bases). The V end was cut by 1 base, the J end by 6 bases, with 15 bases between. The CDR3 covers 15 residues. Germline assignment: CDR1 MNHNS and CDR2 SASEGT.

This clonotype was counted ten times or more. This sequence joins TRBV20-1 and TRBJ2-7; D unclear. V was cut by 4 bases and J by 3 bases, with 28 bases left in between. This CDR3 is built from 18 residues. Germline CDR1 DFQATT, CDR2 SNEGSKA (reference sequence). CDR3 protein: CSATPGQPLVLASYEQYF. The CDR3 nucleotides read TGCAGTGCTACCCCCGGCCAGCCCCTTGTCCTTGCGAGCTACGAGCAGTACTTC.

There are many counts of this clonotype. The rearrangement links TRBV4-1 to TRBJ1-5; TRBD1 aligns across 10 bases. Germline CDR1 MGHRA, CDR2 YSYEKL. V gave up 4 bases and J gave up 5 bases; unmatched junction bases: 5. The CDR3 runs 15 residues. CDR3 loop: CASSPGQGGDQPQHF. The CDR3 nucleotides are TGCGCCAGCAGCCCTGGACAGGGGGGAGATCAGCCCCAGCATTTT.

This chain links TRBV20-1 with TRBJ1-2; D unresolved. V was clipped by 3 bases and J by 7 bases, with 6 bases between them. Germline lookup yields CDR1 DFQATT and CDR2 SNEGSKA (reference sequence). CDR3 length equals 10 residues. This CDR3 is CSASLLGYTF. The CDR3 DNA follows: TGCAGTGCTAGCCTCCTTGGCTACACCTTC.

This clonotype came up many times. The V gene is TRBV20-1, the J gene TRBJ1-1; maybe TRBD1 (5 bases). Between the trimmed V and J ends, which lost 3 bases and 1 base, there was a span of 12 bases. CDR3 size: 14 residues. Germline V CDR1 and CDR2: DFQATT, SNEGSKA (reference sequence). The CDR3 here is CSASGGDSNTEAFF. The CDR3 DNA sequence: TGCAGTGCTAGTGGAGGGGACTCGAACACTGAAGCTTTCTTT.

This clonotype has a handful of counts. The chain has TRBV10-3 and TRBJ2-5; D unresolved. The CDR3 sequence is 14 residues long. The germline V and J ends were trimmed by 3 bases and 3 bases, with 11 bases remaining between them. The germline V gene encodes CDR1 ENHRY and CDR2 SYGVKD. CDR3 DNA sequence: TGTGCCATCAGTGAAGCCCCAAAAGAAGAGACCCAGTACTTC. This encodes CAISEAPKEETQYF.

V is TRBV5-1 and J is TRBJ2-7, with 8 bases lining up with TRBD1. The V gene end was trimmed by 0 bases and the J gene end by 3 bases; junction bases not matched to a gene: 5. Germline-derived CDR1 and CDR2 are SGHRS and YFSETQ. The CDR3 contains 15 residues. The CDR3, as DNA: TGCGCCAGCAGCTTGGCCCGACAGGGGAACTACGAGCAGTACTTC. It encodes CASSLARQGNYEQYF.

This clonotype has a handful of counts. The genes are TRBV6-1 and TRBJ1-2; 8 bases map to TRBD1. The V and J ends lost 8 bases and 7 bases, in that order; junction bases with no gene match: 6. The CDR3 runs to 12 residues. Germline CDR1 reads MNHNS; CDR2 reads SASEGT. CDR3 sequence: CASLDRGSGYTF. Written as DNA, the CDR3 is TGTGCCAGCCTAGACAGGGGTTCTGGCTACACCTTC.

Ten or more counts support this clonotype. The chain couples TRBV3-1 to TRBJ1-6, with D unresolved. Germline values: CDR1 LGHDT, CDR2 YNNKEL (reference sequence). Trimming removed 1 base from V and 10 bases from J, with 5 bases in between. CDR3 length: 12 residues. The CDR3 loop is CASSQVLSPLHF. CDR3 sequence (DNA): TGTGCCAGCAGCCAAGTGTTGTCACCCCTCCACTTT.

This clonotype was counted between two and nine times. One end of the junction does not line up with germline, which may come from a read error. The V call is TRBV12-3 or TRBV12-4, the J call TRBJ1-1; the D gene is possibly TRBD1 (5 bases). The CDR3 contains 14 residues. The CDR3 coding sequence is TGTGCCAGCAGTAGGAGGCAGGGATACACTGAAACTTTCTTT. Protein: CASSRRQGYTETFF.

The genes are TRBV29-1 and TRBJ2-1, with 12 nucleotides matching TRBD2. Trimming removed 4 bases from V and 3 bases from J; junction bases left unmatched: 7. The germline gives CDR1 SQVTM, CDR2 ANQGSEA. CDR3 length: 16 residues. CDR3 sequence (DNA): TGCAGCGTTGTTCCTAGCGGGAGGGTAGTCTACAATGAGCAGTTCTTC. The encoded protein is CSVVPSGRVVYNEQFF.

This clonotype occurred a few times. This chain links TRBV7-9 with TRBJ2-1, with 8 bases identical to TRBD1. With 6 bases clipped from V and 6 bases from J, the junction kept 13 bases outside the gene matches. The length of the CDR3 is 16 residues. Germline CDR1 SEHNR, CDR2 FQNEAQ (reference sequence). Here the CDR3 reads CASSLRSRGRGNEQFF. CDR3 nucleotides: TGTGCCAGCAGTTTACGGTCCAGGGGGCGAGGCAATGAGCAGTTCTTC.

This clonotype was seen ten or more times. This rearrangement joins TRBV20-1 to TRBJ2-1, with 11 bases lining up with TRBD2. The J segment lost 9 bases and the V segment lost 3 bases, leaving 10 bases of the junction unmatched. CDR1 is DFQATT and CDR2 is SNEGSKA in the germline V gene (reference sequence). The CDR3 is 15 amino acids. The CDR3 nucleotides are TGCAGTGCTAGCGACCCACTAGCGGGAGTAAGTGAGCAGTTCTTC. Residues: CSASDPLAGVSEQFF.

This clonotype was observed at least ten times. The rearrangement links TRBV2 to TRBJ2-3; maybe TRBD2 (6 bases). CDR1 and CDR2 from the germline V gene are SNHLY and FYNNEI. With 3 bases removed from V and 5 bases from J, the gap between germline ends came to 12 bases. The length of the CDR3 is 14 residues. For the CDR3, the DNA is TGTGCCAGCAGTGATCGGGGGAGGTTAGATACGCAGTATTTT. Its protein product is CASSDRGRLDTQYF.

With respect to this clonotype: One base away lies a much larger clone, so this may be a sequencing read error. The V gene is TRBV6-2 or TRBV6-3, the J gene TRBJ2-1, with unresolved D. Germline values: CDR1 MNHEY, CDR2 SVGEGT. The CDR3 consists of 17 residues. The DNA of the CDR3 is TGTGCCAGCGGTTACGAATTGTGGGATTTGATCTACAATGAGCAGTTCTTC. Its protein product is CASGYELWDLIYNEQFF.

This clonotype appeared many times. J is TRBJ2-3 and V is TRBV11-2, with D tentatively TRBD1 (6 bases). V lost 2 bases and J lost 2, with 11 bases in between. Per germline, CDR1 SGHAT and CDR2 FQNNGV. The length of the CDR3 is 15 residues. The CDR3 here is CASSLQRGFTDTQYF. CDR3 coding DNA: TGTGCCAGCAGCTTACAGAGGGGGTTCACAGATACGCAGTATTTT.

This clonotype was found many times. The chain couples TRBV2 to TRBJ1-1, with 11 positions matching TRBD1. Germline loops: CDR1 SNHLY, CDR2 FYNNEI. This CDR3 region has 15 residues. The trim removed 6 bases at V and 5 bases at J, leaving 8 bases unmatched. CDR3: CASRRRGQGGTEAFF. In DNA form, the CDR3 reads TGTGCCAGCAGGAGGCGGGGACAGGGGGGTACTGAAGCTTTCTTT.

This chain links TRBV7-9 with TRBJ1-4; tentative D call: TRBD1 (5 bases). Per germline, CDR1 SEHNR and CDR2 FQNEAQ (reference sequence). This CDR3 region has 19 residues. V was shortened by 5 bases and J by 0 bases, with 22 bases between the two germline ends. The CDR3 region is CASSAGSLLGGATNEKLFF. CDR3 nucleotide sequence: TGTGCCAGCAGCGCAGGATCCCTTCTCGGAGGGGCAACTAATGAAAAACTGTTTTTT.

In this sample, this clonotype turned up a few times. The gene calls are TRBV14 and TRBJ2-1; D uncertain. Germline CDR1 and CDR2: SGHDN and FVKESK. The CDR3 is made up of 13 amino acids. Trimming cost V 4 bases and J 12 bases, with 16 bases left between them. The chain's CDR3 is CASSLLGKARQFF. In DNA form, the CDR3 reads TGTGCCAGCAGCCTACTGGGGAAGGCCCGGCAGTTCTTC.